This T cell receptor beta chain was sequenced in a study of cytomegalovirus exposure and HLA in healthy donors. Points from the study as a whole: According to an earlier analysis, most TCR beta V segments yielded productive rearrangements about 87% or about 30% of the time. The authors excluded some V segments, including TRBV6-2 and TRBV6-3, as indistinguishable.

The germline V gene has CDR1 SEHNR and CDR2 FQNEAQ (reference sequence). V lost 3 bases and J lost 3; bases outside the gene matches: 8. The CDR3 loop spans 16 amino acids. The PCR employed 60 Vbeta primers together with 13 Jbeta primers. Data came from immunoSEQ multiplex PCR; TCRdb stores just in-frame clones and leaves some out. The data show more than 90,000 clones, 65% to 80% seen once. To note about this clone: Antigen: not known.

Donors showed nominal health when sampled, although they likely had unrecorded immune exposures. The V and J genes are TRBV7-9 and TRBJ2-5; TRBD2 matches 9 bases. The source of this sequence is a human donor in good health. The sequencing sample was made of PBMCs. CDR3 nucleotide sequence: TGTGCCAGCAGCTTGATGTCGCTAGCGGGGAAAGAGACCCAGTACTTC. It specifies CASSLMSLAGKETQYF. The whole variable domain, filled in from reference TRBV7-9 and TRBJ2-5, reads DTGVSQNPRHKITKRGQNVTFRCDPISEHNRLYWYRQTLGQGPEFLTYFQNEAQLEKSRLLSDRFSAERPKGSFSTLEIQRTEQGDSAMYLCASSLMSLAGKETQYFGPGTRLLVL.